The next 19 T cell receptor beta chains were all read from a single sample in a study of molecular identifiers for immune sequencing clone quantification. TCRdb recomputed calls from the PCR reads with MiXCR, one row per CDR3 protein. The sample has around 470,000 distinct CDR3 sequences, around 23% seen once. The sample comprised naive CD8+ T cells from blood, with Jurkat cell RNA spiked in. Subset: FACS-sorted CD8+CD4-CCR7+CD45RA+ naive T cells. These receptors all stem from a human donor in good health. Some libraries in this study had Jurkat cell RNA spiked in.

This clonotype was observed a handful of times. The chain joins TRBV4-1 to TRBJ1-1; TRBD1 is a possible D gene (6 bases). The length of the CDR3 is 15 residues. CDR1 is MGHRA, CDR2 YSYEKL, per germline. The germline V and J ends were trimmed by 0 bases and 5 bases, with 13 bases remaining between them. CDR3 sequence reads: CASSQERRGGTEAFF. CDR3 in DNA: TGCGCCAGCAGCCAAGAAAGGAGGGGGGGGACTGAAGCTTTCTTT.

The rearrangement joins TRBV10-2 to TRBJ2-5; 8 bases align to TRBD1. The CDR3 consists of 16 residues. V lost 4 bases, J lost 5 bases, and 12 bases stayed unmatched. Germline V CDR1 and CDR2: WSHSY, SAAADI. The CDR3 sequence is CASSGQTGAPGETQYF. For the CDR3, the DNA is TGCGCCAGCAGTGGACAGACAGGGGCCCCGGGGGAGACCCAGTACTTC.

The rearrangement joins TRBV5-3 to TRBJ2-2; 8 bases agree with TRBD2. TRBV5-3 is placed among ORFs of uncertain function. The CDR3 runs to 16 residues. The CDR3 sequence is CVSSLERGLGTGELFF. The CDR3 coding sequence is TGTGTCAGCAGCTTGGAGCGGGGGTTAGGCACCGGGGAGCTGTTTTTT.

The gene calls are TRBV12-3 or TRBV12-4 and TRBJ2-5, with D hard to call. CDR3 length: 13 amino acids. V lost 3 bases, J lost 6 bases, and 11 bases lay in between. CDR3 amino acids: CASSFGLYQTQYF. The CDR3 DNA reads as TGTGCCAGCAGTTTCGGGCTTTACCAGACCCAGTACTTC.

This chain joins TRBV4-1 and TRBJ2-3; D not certain. The germline V gene encodes CDR1 MGHRA and CDR2 YSYEKL. CDR3 length: 15 residues. V was cut by 7 bases and J by 2 bases, with 16 bases left in between. The CDR3 is CASKVAVHYTDTQYF. The CDR3 DNA sequence: TGCGCCAGCAAGGTGGCGGTACACTACACAGATACGCAGTATTTT.

To note about this clonotype: Possible read error: a much larger clone is one base away. The chain uses TRBV7-2 and TRBJ1-1; TRBD1 aligns across 7 bases. Germline V CDR1 and CDR2: SGHTA, FQGNSA. CDR3 length: 11 amino acids. This CDR3 is CASSPDREALF. CDR3 nucleotides: TGTGCCAGCAGCCCAGACAGGGAAGCTTTGTTT.

V is TRBV28 and J is TRBJ1-5; tentative D call: TRBD1 (6 bases). Trimming removed 3 bases at V and 2 bases at J, with 11 bases between. In germline, CDR1 is MDHEN, CDR2 SYDVKM. CDR3 length: 15 amino acids. CDR3 DNA: TGTGCCAGCAGTTTCCGAGGGGGAGGCAATCAGCCCCAGCATTTT. Translation: CASSFRGGGNQPQHF.

This clonotype was found a few times. V gene TRBV3-1 combines with J gene TRBJ1-1, with TRBD1 as a possible D gene (6 bases). The CDR3 consists of 15 residues. V was clipped by 1 base and J by 3 bases, with 12 bases between them. Germline CDR1 is LGHDT and CDR2 is YNNKEL (reference sequence). CDR3 in amino acids: CASSQVSTGHTEAFF. The CDR3 nucleotides are TGTGCCAGCAGCCAAGTTAGTACAGGGCACACTGAAGCTTTCTTT.

Points on this clonotype: A junction boundary mismatches the germline segment, possibly from a read error. The chain has TRBV7-8 and TRBJ1-1, with D possibly TRBD1 on 6 matching bases. The germline CDR1 and CDR2 sequences are SGHVS and FQNEAQ. The CDR3 runs to 16 residues. The CDR3 bases are TGTGCCAGCAGCTTAGCGTTCTTCGGACAGAGCACTGAAGCTCTCTTT. It specifies CASSLAFFGQSTEALF.

This chain links TRBV7-7 with TRBJ2-1; 10 nucleotides align to TRBD1. The CDR3 covers 16 residues. CDR1 SSHAT and CDR2 FNYEAQ come from the germline V gene (reference sequence). With V trimmed by 5 bases and J by 1 base, 5 bases remained unmatched. CDR3 loop: CASSPRQGASYNEQFF. The CDR3, as DNA: TGTGCCAGCAGCCCACGACAGGGGGCTTCCTACAATGAGCAGTTCTTC.

There are a few counts of this clonotype. This chain connects TRBV20-1 to TRBJ2-3; TRBD2 agrees at 10 bases. CDR1 DFQATT and CDR2 SNEGSKA come from the germline V gene (reference sequence). V was pared by 5 bases and J by 4 bases, with 9 bases of the junction left unmatched. The CDR3 is 15 amino acids. CDR3 DNA sequence: TGCAGTGCTCCGAAACTAGCGGGAAGACCAGATACGCAGTATTTT. Translating gives CSAPKLAGRPDTQYF.

The rearrangement links TRBV19 to TRBJ1-1; 7 nucleotides match TRBD1. Germline lookup yields CDR1 LNHDA and CDR2 SQIVND (reference sequence). The CDR3 contains 16 residues. Unmatched junction bases numbered 10, after V lost 6 bases and J lost 0 bases. The CDR3 reads CASRFTGDEMNTEAFF. DNA of the CDR3: TGTGCCAGTAGATTCACAGGGGACGAGATGAACACTGAAGCTTTCTTT.

In its sample, this clonotype was seen many times. V gene TRBV3-1 combines with J gene TRBJ2-2; TRBD2 might be the D (5 bases). The CDR3 is made up of 13 amino acids. The germline V and J ends were trimmed by 4 bases and 5 bases, with 8 bases remaining between them. Per the germline V gene, CDR1 is LGHDT and CDR2 is YNNKEL (reference sequence). The CDR3 loop is CASSLDFTGELFF. CDR3 sequence (DNA): TGTGCCAGCAGCCTGGACTTTACCGGGGAGCTGTTTTTT.

The chain recombines TRBV12-3 or TRBV12-4 with TRBJ1-5; the match to TRBD1 covers 11 bases. The V gene end was trimmed by 5 bases and the J gene end by 1 base; junction bases not matched to a gene: 4. The CDR3 sequence is 16 residues long. The CDR3 bases are TGTGCCAGCAGTGGGACAGGGGGAGTGAGCAATCAGCCCCAGCATTTT. Its translation: CASSGTGGVSNQPQHF.

In its sample, this clonotype was seen many times. The V call is TRBV7-9, the J call TRBJ2-7, with 7 bases matching TRBD2. Germline V CDR1 and CDR2: SEHNR, FQNEAQ (reference sequence). This CDR3 is built from 15 residues. J lost 2 bases, V lost 4 bases, and 8 bases had no gene match. The CDR3 here is CASSSREGRPYEQYF. DNA for the CDR3: TGTGCCAGCAGCTCGAGGGAGGGGCGCCCCTACGAGCAGTACTTC.

This clonotype was counted at least ten times. The J gene is TRBJ2-6, the V gene TRBV29-1; a possible D gene is TRBD1 (5 bases). Germline assignment: CDR1 SQVTM and CDR2 ANQGSEA. The CDR3 is 15 residues long. Trimming cost V 6 bases and J 2 bases, with 14 bases left between them. The CDR3: CSVLGDRTGANVLTF. The DNA of the CDR3 is TGCAGCGTATTAGGGGATAGGACTGGGGCCAACGTCCTGACTTTC.

At least ten counts were recorded for this clonotype. The J gene is TRBJ2-7, the V gene TRBV7-9; 12 nucleotides match TRBD2. The germline CDR1 and CDR2 sequences are SEHNR and FQNEAQ (reference sequence). With 5 bases clipped from V and 6 bases from J, the junction kept 8 bases outside the gene matches. The CDR3 is made up of 15 amino acids. The CDR3 loop is CASSPRTSGNPEQYF. The DNA of the CDR3 is TGTGCCAGCAGCCCCAGGACTAGCGGGAACCCCGAGCAGTACTTC.

The chain joins TRBV19 to TRBJ1-1; possible D gene TRBD1, 5 bases. This CDR3 has 15 amino acids. The V end was cut by 1 base, the J end by 1 base, with 10 bases between. CDR1 LNHDA and CDR2 SQIVND come from the germline V gene (reference sequence). The CDR3 sequence: CASSIGDGPNTEAFF. The CDR3 nucleotides are TGTGCCAGTAGTATAGGGGACGGCCCGAACACTGAAGCTTTCTTT.

This clonotype was counted between two and nine times. This sequence joins TRBV5-1 and TRBJ2-5; D is possibly TRBD1 (5 bases). V was clipped by 3 bases and J by 3 bases, with 18 bases between them. Germline assignment: CDR1 SGHRS and CDR2 YFSETQ. The CDR3 has 16 amino acids. CDR3 sequence: CASSSRPGRVEETQYF. The CDR3 nucleotides read TGCGCCAGCAGCTCAAGACCCGGCAGGGTCGAAGAGACCCAGTACTTC. Variable domain in full (rest from reference TRBV5-1 and TRBJ2-5): KAGVTQTPRYLIKTRGQQVTLSCSPISGHRSVSWYQQTPGQGLQFLFEYFSETQRNKGNFPGRFSGRQFSNSRSEMNVSTLELGDSALYLCASSSRPGRVEETQYFGPGTRLLVL.